The 5 T cell receptor beta chains listed next were all sequenced from one sample in a study of blood T cell repertoires in COVID-19 (dated by TCRdb to about 2020). The method behind the library was the immunoSEQ multiplex PCR assay. As stored in TCRdb, this immuneACCESS dataset retains in-frame rearrangements with V and J assigned. A fraction of the clones does not appear; measured against another copy, unresolved V genes explain less than half of the discrepancy, and the remainder lacks a known reason. Recorded for this sample are approximately 140,000 clones; approximately 86% of them occurred a single time. The ten most abundant clones make up around 3.3% of the sample. The sequenced material came from peripheral blood. The receptors come from a man in his 70s with acute or convalescent COVID-19.

V usage is TRBV5-1 and J usage is TRBJ2-3; a weak D match, TRBD2 (5 bases). The CDR3 spans 15 residues. Germline V CDR1 and CDR2: SGHRS, YFSETQ. V gave up 4 bases and J gave up 3 bases, with 15 bases separating them. The CDR3: CASSLLGGRTDTQYF. CDR3 in DNA: TGCGCCAGCAGCCTACTGGGTGGGAGAACAGATACGCAGTATTTT.

The rearrangement joins TRBV11-2 to TRBJ2-2; TRBD2 aligns across 14 bases. Trimming at V came to 4 bases and at J to 7 bases, leaving 5 bases not matched to a gene. The germline CDR1 and CDR2 sequences are SGHAT and FQNNGV. This CDR3 has 16 residues. DNA for the CDR3: TGTGCCAGCAGCTCCCCGACTAGCGGGAGGGTCGGGGAGCTGTTTTTT. Translated: CASSSPTSGRVGELFF.

In DNA form, the CDR3 reads TGTGCCTGGAGAGGGGGATCAAACTATGGCTACACCTTC. Amino acid sequence: CAWRGGSNYGYTF. The chain joins TRBV30 to TRBJ1-2; D is possibly TRBD1 (6 bases). Looked up from germline, CDR1 is GTSNPN and CDR2 is SVGIG (reference sequence). There are 13 residues in the CDR3. Trimming shortened V by 3 bases and J by 2 bases, and 10 bases separated the two germline ends.

DNA for the CDR3: TGTGCCAGCAGCCAAGAGGGGAGTATCCGGGGGACTGAAGCTTTCTTT. It specifies CASSQEGSIRGTEAFF. The rearrangement joins TRBV3-1 (or the pseudogene TRBV3-2) to TRBJ1-1; tentative D call: TRBD1 (5 bases). The CDR3 covers 16 residues. V was pared by 0 bases and J by 5 bases, with 16 bases between. Germline CDR1 is LGHDT and CDR2 is YNNKEL (reference sequence).

The chain employs TRBV19 and TRBJ2-5; weak D call: TRBD1 (5 bases). Trimming shortened V by 3 bases and J by 2 bases, and 10 bases separated the two germline ends. This CDR3 comprises 14 residues. Germline CDR1 is LNHDA and CDR2 is SQIVND (reference sequence). CDR3 bases: TGTGCCAGTAGTATCCGACAGCAACAAGAGACCCAGTACTTC. It specifies CASSIRQQQETQYF.